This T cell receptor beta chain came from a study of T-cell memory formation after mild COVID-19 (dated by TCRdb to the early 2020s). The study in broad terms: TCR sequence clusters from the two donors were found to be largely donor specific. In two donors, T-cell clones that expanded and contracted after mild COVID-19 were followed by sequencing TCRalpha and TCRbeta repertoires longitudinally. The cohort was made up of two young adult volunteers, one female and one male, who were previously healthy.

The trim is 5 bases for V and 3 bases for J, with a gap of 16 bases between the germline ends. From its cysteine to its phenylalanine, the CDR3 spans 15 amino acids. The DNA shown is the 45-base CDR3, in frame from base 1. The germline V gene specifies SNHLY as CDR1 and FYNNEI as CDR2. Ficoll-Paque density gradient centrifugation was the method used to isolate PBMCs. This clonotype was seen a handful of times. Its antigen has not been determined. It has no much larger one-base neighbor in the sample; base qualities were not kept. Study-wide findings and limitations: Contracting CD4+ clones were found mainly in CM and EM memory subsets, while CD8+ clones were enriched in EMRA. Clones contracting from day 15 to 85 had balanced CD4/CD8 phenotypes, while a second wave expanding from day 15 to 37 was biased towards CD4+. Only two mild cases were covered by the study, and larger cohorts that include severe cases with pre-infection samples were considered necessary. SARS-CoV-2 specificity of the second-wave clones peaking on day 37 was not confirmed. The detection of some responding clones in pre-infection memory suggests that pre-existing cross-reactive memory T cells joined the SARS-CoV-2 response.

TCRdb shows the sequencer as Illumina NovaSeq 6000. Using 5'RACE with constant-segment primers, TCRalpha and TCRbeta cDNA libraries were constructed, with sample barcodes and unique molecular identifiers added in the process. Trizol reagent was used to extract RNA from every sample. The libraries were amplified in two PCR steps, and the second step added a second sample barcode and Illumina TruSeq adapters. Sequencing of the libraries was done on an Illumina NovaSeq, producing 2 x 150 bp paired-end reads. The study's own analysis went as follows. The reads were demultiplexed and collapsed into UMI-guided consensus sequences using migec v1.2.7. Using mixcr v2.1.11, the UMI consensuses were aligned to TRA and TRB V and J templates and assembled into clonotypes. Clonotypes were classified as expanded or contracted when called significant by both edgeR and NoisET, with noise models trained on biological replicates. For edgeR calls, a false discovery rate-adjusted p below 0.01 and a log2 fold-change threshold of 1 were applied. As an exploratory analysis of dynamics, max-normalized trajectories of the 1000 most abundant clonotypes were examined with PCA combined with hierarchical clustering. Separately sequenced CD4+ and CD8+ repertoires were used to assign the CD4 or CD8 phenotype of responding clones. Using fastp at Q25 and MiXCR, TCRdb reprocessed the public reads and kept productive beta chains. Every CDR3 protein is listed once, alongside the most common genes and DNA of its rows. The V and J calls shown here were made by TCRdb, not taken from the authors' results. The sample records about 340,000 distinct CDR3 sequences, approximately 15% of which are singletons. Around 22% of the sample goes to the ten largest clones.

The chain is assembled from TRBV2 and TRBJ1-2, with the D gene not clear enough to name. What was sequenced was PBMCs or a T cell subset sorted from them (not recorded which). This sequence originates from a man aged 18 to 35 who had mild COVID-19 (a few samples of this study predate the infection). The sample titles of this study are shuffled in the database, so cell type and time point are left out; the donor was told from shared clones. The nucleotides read TGTGCCAGCAGTTTTACGAGGGAGGCGGACTATGGCTACACCTTC. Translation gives CASSFTREADYGYTF.